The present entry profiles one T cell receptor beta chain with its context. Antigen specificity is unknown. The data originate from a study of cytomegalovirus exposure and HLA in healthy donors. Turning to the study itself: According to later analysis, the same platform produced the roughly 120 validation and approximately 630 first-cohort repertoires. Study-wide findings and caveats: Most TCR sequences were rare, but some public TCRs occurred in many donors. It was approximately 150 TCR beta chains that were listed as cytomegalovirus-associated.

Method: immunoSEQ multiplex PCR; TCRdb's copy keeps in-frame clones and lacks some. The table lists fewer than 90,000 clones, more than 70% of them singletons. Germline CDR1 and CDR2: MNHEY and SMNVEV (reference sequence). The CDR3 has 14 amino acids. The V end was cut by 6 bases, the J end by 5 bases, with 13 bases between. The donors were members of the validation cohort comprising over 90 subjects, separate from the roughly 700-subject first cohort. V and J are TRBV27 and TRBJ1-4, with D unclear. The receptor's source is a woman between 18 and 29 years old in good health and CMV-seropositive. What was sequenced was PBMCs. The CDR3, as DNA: TGTGCCAGCAGCAACGTCGGGAGGAATGAAAAACTGTTTTTT. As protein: CASSNVGRNEKLFF.